Below, 26 T cell receptor beta chains from the same sample are listed, as sequenced in a study of breast tumors, draining lymph nodes, adjacent tissues. A single record per CDR3 protein comes from TCRdb applying MiXCR to the multiplex PCR reads. The profile shows 270,000 or so distinct CDR3 sequences, roughly 30% of them singletons. The lymph nodes were axillary draining lymph nodes from breast cancer patients. Specimen: axillary lymph node tissue. The receptors stem from a female donor with breast cancer. Some clones in this sample may be carry-over from other donors' samples.

A word on this clonotype: A read error is possible here, since a much larger clone lies one base away. The chain combines TRBV12-3 or TRBV12-4 with TRBJ2-2; TRBD1 is a possible D gene (6 bases). CDR3 length equals 13 residues. Trimming took off 6 bases at V and 8 bases at J, with 13 bases between the two ends. The CDR3: CASSRDTEGELFF. The CDR3 nucleotides are TGTGCCAGCAGCCGGGACACGGAGGGGGAGCTGTTTTTT.

A note on this clonotype: Just one base apart from a much larger clone, this may be a read error. The rearrangement uses TRBV6-1 and TRBJ1-4; 7 nucleotides agree with TRBD1. This CDR3 comprises 13 residues. Germline assignment: CDR1 MNHNS and CDR2 SASEGT. DNA of the CDR3: TGTGCCAGCGCGGGACAGTTCATTGAAAAACTGGTTTTT. Its protein product is CASAGQFIEKLVF.

This clonotype was detected many times. The rearrangement joins TRBV7-9 to TRBJ2-5, with 10 positions matching TRBD1. Per germline, CDR1 SEHNR and CDR2 FQNEAQ (reference sequence). V was pared by 5 bases and J by 3 bases, with 9 bases of the junction left unmatched. The CDR3 spans 16 residues. The CDR3 region is CASSPPGQGWEETQYF. CDR3 DNA sequence: TGTGCCAGCAGCCCCCCGGGACAGGGGTGGGAAGAGACCCAGTACTTC.

This clonotype was seen many times. The chain employs TRBV7-9 and TRBJ2-3, with D maybe TRBD2 (6 bases). Per germline, CDR1 SEHNR and CDR2 FQNEAQ (reference sequence). V lost 2 bases to trimming and J lost 2 bases, with 20 bases between them. This CDR3 region has 18 residues. The CDR3 coding sequence is TGTGCCAGCAGCTTACGCCCGAGTAGGCGGGGTTCCACAGATACGCAGTATTTT. This encodes CASSLRPSRRGSTDTQYF.

A note on this clonotype: Being one base from a much bigger clone, this may be a read error. The limits of the CDR3 on the DNA are not certain, so only TCRdb's listed CDR3 is given. The rearrangement links TRBV9 to TRBJ1-3; TRBD1, as called in the table, went unchecked against the DNA. CDR1 is SGDLS and CDR2 is YYNGEE in the germline V gene. The length of the CDR3 is 15 amino acids, counting both ends. CDR3: CASSVAAGTGNTTYF.

The table lists this clonotype with many counts. The chain carries TRBV7-9 and TRBJ1-5; D uncertain. The V end lost 3 bases, the J end lost 7 bases, and 7 bases lay between the germline ends. The CDR3 consists of 12 residues. Germline CDR1 and CDR2: SEHNR and FQNEAQ (reference sequence). The CDR3 loop is CASSFSLQPQHF. DNA for the CDR3: TGTGCCAGCAGCTTCTCCCTCCAGCCCCAGCATTTT.

This clonotype was seen ten or more times. The gene calls are TRBV12-3 or TRBV12-4 and TRBJ2-2, with D possibly TRBD2 on 6 matching bases. The CDR3 contains 13 residues. Deletions cut 3 bases from V and 7 bases from J, with 9 bases between. The CDR3 nucleotides are TGTGCCAGCAGTTTTACGGGAGTCGGGGAGCTGTTTTTT. It specifies CASSFTGVGELFF.

This clonotype occurred many times. The chain couples TRBV14 to TRBJ2-2; TRBD1 aligns across 8 bases. CDR3 length: 13 amino acids. Trimming at V came to 7 bases and at J to 4 bases, leaving 2 bases not matched to a gene. Germline V gene lookup returns CDR1 SGHDN and CDR2 FVKESK. In nucleotides, the CDR3 is TGTGCCAGCAAGGACAGGGTCACCGGGGAGCTGTTTTTT. Its protein product is CASKDRVTGELFF.

V gene TRBV11-3 combines with J gene TRBJ1-2, with D uncertain. The CDR3 spans 16 residues. CDR1 is SGHNT and CDR2 is YENEEA in the germline V gene. V was pared by 5 bases and J by 2 bases, with 18 bases between. The CDR3 spells CASSQIAGGSNYGYTF. DNA of the CDR3: TGTGCCAGCAGCCAGATAGCGGGAGGGTCCAACTATGGCTACACCTTC.

This clonotype occurred many times. This chain links TRBV5-6 with TRBJ2-3; D not resolved. The CDR3 loop spans 15 amino acids. Trimming pared 0 bases from V and 2 bases from J, leaving 10 bases between. Germline lookup yields CDR1 SGHDT and CDR2 YYEEEE. The CDR3 loop reads CASSLGGMITDTQYF. DNA of the CDR3: TGTGCCAGCAGCTTGGGCGGCATGATCACAGATACGCAGTATTTT.

This clonotype came up many times. The chain combines TRBV20-1 with TRBJ2-7, with 7 bases fitting TRBD2. The J segment lost 4 bases and the V segment lost 2 bases, leaving 11 bases of the junction unmatched. This CDR3 is built from 15 residues. Germline V gene data show CDR1 as DFQATT and CDR2 as SNEGSKA (reference sequence). The CDR3 sequence is CSARPPVAGSYEQYF. In DNA, the CDR3 is TGCAGTGCTAGACCCCCTGTAGCGGGCTCTTACGAGCAGTACTTC.

This clonotype turned up a few times. A much larger clonotype is one base distant, so this may be a read error. The J gene is TRBJ1-2, the V gene TRBV20-1, with 10 nucleotides matching TRBD1. Germline values: CDR1 DFQATT, CDR2 SNEGSKA (reference sequence). The CDR3 totals 14 residues. The CDR3 is CSAQGDRGFYGYAF. The CDR3 coding sequence is TGCAGTGCTCAAGGGGACAGGGGTTTTTATGGCTACGCCTTC.

This clonotype has only a few counts. The germline gene is not matched at one end of the junction; a read error may be the cause. V usage is TRBV20-1 and J usage is TRBJ2-1; possible D gene TRBD1, 7 bases. Germline V gene data show CDR1 as DFQATT and CDR2 as SNEGSKA (reference sequence). The CDR3 runs to 16 residues. Here the CDR3 DNA reads TGCAGTGCCGCTTCAGGGGGAGGAATTTCAAGGAGAGAGCGGTTCTTC. It translates to CSAASGGGISRRERFF.

This clonotype was seen ten or more times. The V gene is TRBV5-5, the J gene TRBJ2-5; D unresolved. Trimming cost V 2 bases and J 2 bases, with 7 bases left between them. This CDR3 is built from 13 residues. The V gene's germline CDR1 is SGHKS and CDR2 YYEKEE (reference sequence). CDR3 sequence (DNA): TGTGCCAGCAGCTTAAGCGATCAAGAGACCCAGTACTTC. The encoded protein is CASSLSDQETQYF.

In its sample, this clonotype was seen many times. This sequence joins TRBV9 and TRBJ2-1; 10 bases map to TRBD2. Germline V gene lookup returns CDR1 SGDLS and CDR2 YYNGEE. The V segment lost 4 bases and the J segment 9 bases; nucleotides outside the gene matches: 16. There are 17 residues in the CDR3. The CDR3 reads CASSPRDPGTSATEQFF. The CDR3 coding sequence is TGTGCCAGCAGCCCCAGGGATCCCGGGACTAGCGCCACTGAGCAGTTCTTC.

This clonotype was detected many times. The V call is TRBV2, the J call TRBJ1-1; a possible D gene is TRBD1 (5 bases). Trimming stripped 0 bases from V and 9 bases from J, with 8 bases between. Germline V lookup: CDR1 SNHLY, CDR2 FYNNEI. The CDR3 contains 12 residues. The CDR3 region is CASSEAHRQAFF. DNA of the CDR3: TGTGCCAGCAGTGAAGCGCACAGGCAAGCTTTCTTT.

On this clonotype itself: A much larger clonotype is one base distant, so this may be a read error. This chain connects TRBV19 to TRBJ2-1; TRBD2 might be the D (6 bases). The CDR3 sequence is 13 residues long. CDR1 and CDR2 (germline): LNHDA, SQIVND (reference sequence). CDR3 loop: CVSSIGGFNEQFF. CDR3 bases: TGTGTCAGTAGTATTGGGGGGTTTAATGAGCAGTTCTTC.

In the case of this clonotype: One end of the junction fails to match germline, which may point to a read error. The chain combines TRBV12-3 or TRBV12-4 with TRBJ1-4; 8 nucleotides align to TRBD1. The CDR3 totals 15 residues. The CDR3 sequence: CASSNRTGGGEKPFF. For the CDR3, the DNA is TGTGCCAGCAGCAATCGCACAGGGGGAGGTGAAAAACCGTTTTTT.

The V and J genes are TRBV11-2 and TRBJ2-2; D could derive from TRBD1 or TRBD2 (5 bases each). The V gene's germline CDR1 is SGHAT and CDR2 FQNNGV. The length of the CDR3 is 14 residues. Trimming shortened V by 7 bases and J by 3 bases, and 12 bases separated the two germline ends. CDR3 region: CASNGDPDTGELFF. CDR3 sequence (DNA): TGTGCCAGCAACGGGGACCCAGACACCGGGGAGCTGTTTTTT.

This clonotype was counted at least ten times. The chain recombines TRBV24-1 with TRBJ2-7, with 7 positions matching TRBD2. Germline values: CDR1 KGHDR, CDR2 SFDVKD. J gave up 2 bases and V 5 bases, and 5 bases lay outside the gene matches. The CDR3 runs to 14 residues. The CDR3 is CATSGREAPYEQYF. The CDR3 bases are TGTGCCACCAGTGGTCGGGAGGCTCCCTACGAGCAGTACTTC.

In this sample, this clonotype turned up many times. The chain couples TRBV30 to TRBJ2-7, with D hard to call. CDR3 size: 11 residues. Trimming removed 0 bases from V and 3 bases from J, with 3 bases in between. Looked up from germline, CDR1 is GTSNPN and CDR2 is SVGIG (reference sequence). CDR3: CAWSVNYEQYF. CDR3 sequence (DNA): TGTGCCTGGAGTGTAAACTACGAGCAGTACTTC.

This clonotype occurred many times. The V and J genes are TRBV19 and TRBJ2-2, with 8 bases matching TRBD2. The length of the CDR3 is 15 residues. The V and J ends lost 6 bases and 0 bases, in that order; junction bases with no gene match: 3. Germline V CDR1 and CDR2: LNHDA, SQIVND (reference sequence). CDR3 sequence: CASSPGLANTGELFF. For the CDR3, the DNA is TGTGCCAGTAGCCCGGGACTAGCGAACACCGGGGAGCTGTTTTTT.

About this clonotype: Since no conserved phenylalanine or tryptophan closes the CDR3, a read error is the likely cause. The chain uses TRBV19 and TRBJ1-6, with no clear D. The CDR3 has 17 amino acids. Germline V gene sequence: CDR1 LNHDA, CDR2 SQIVND (reference sequence). In DNA form, the CDR3 reads TGTGCCAGTAGTATAGAGGGTGTGGACTCCTATAGTTCACCCCTCCACCTT. It is translated as CASSIEGVDSYSSPLHL.

This clonotype was observed a single time. The chain couples TRBV20-1 to TRBJ2-3; 13 nucleotides match TRBD2. Germline CDR1 is DFQATT and CDR2 is SNEGSKA (reference sequence). With V trimmed by 3 bases and J by 3 bases, 3 bases remained unmatched. The length of the CDR3 is 15 residues. The CDR3 region has the DNA TGCAGTGCTAGTGGGACTAGCGGGACTACAGATACGCAGTATTTT. Its protein is CSASGTSGTTDTQYF.

This clonotype occurred many times. V and J are TRBV6-6 and TRBJ1-5; 7 nucleotides match TRBD1. From germline, CDR1 is MNHNY and CDR2 SVGAGI (reference sequence). V lost 4 bases, J lost 6 bases, and 15 bases stayed unmatched. CDR3 length: 17 amino acids. The CDR3 region is CASSSDRVNLLGQPQHF. The CDR3 DNA is TGTGCCAGCAGTTCTGACAGGGTAAACCTCCTGGGTCAGCCCCAGCATTTT.

This clonotype was counted once. The chain employs TRBV25-1 and TRBJ1-2; D not certain. This CDR3 spans 16 amino acids. The germline V gene encodes CDR1 MGHDK and CDR2 SYGVNS. Trimming shortened V by 2 bases and J by 5 bases, and 18 bases separated the two germline ends. The CDR3 loop reads CASSEPRRVAGYGYTF. In nucleotides, the CDR3 is TGTGCCAGCAGTGAACCCCGAAGAGTGGCTGGGTATGGCTACACCTTC.